This TCR beta chain was identified during a study of control samples from healthy donors and cancer patients (TCRdb year 2020). The library relied on the immunoSEQ multiplex PCR assay. The clones in this table, taken by TCRdb from immuneACCESS, are in-frame only. Not every clone is retained; where verified, under half of the shortfall comes from an unresolved V gene, and the cause of the rest is unknown. In all, the sample holds 120,000 or so clones, and approximately 90% of those were seen once. The ten top clones hold roughly 2.5% of the sample. This clone was seen only once. Its specific antigen is unknown. No quality values exist for individual bases; no much larger clone is one base distant. The germline V gene (reference sequence) provides CDR1 SGHAT and CDR2 FQDESV. CDR3 length: 15 amino acids, cysteine to phenylalanine. Kept here is only the CDR3 DNA, which spans 45 bases and is read in frame from base 1. Between the V and J ends, shortened by 3 bases and 6 bases respectively, the junction contains 17 bases.

This sequence uses TRBV11-1 and TRBJ1-1; the D gene identity is not certain. The receptor comes from a man younger than 35 in good health. Material for sequencing was blood. The CDR3 reads as follows: CASSFKASHKAEAFF. The DNA sequence follows: TGTGCCAGCAGCTTCAAGGCATCTCACAAGGCTGAAGCTTTCTTT.